Listed here are 23 T cell receptor beta chains from one sample, sequenced in a study of cytomegalovirus exposure and HLA in healthy donors. Use of 60 Vbeta and 13 Jbeta primers characterized the PCR. The assay was immunoSEQ multiplex PCR, and TCRdb's table has in-frame clones only and misses some. The sample yields around 100,000 clones, around 61% seen once. The sequenced sample was PBMCs. Source of these receptors: a woman aged 30 to 39 in good health and CMV-seronegative.

The gene calls are TRBV6-5 and TRBJ2-7; D call uncertain. Trimming removed 0 bases at V and 2 bases at J, with 14 bases between. The CDR3 loop spans 16 amino acids. CDR1 MNHEY and CDR2 SVGAGI come from the germline V gene. In DNA, the CDR3 is TGTGCCAGCAGTTACTCGATAGGAGTACGTACCTACGAGCAGTACTTC. Its protein product is CASSYSIGVRTYEQYF.

This clone was picked up a small number of times. The V and J genes are TRBV9 and TRBJ1-1, with 8 bases fitting TRBD1. The CDR3 has 14 residues. CDR1 is SGDLS, CDR2 YYNGEE, per germline. V was clipped by 0 bases and J by 4 bases; unmatched bases: 2. DNA of the CDR3: TGTGCCAGCAGCGTAGGACAGGGGAGCACTGAAGCTTTCTTT. It translates to CASSVGQGSTEAFF.

This clone was detected only once. V is TRBV5-5 and J is TRBJ1-1; D call uncertain. This CDR3 spans 14 amino acids. Germline V gene sequence: CDR1 SGHKS, CDR2 YYEKEE (reference sequence). The V end was cut by 3 bases, the J end by 2 bases, with 11 bases between. CDR3 coding DNA: TGTGCCAGCAGCTGGGAGGGAGGAAACACTGAAGCTTTCTTT. Its protein is CASSWEGGNTEAFF.

The chain couples TRBV4-1 to TRBJ1-6; D is perhaps TRBD1 (5 bases). The CDR3 contains 15 residues. Trimming removed 4 bases at V and 5 bases at J, with 12 bases between. Germline-derived CDR1 and CDR2 are MGHRA and YSYEKL. The CDR3, as DNA: TGCGCCAGCAGCCCCAGGGATAACGATAATTCACCCCTCCACTTT. Protein sequence: CASSPRDNDNSPLHF.

This chain uses TRBV30 with TRBJ2-3, with D unresolved. In germline, CDR1 is GTSNPN, CDR2 SVGIG (reference sequence). The V end was cut by 0 bases, the J end by 6 bases, with 10 bases between. This CDR3 comprises 13 residues. The CDR3 DNA is TGTGCCTGGAGTGTCCGAACATCGGATACGCAGTATTTT. This gives the protein CAWSVRTSDTQYF.

CDR3 nucleotides: TGTGCCAGCAGCTTTGGCGGTGGGGGGGATGAAAAACTGTTTTTT. The encoded protein is CASSFGGGGDEKLFF. The chain uses TRBV5-4 and TRBJ1-4; possible D gene TRBD1, 5 bases. CDR3 length equals 15 residues. The ends were cut back, 2 bases at V and 6 bases at J, with 14 bases in the middle. CDR1 is SGHNT and CDR2 is YYREEE in the germline V gene (reference sequence).

The gene calls are TRBV4-3 and TRBJ2-7; D ambiguous. CDR1 and CDR2 from the germline V gene are LGHNA and YSLEER. The CDR3 covers 13 residues. V was shortened by 0 bases and J by 4 bases, with 7 bases between the two germline ends. CDR3 region: CASSQDLEYEQYF. For the CDR3, the DNA is TGCGCCAGCAGCCAAGATCTTGAGTACGAGCAGTACTTC.

The chain couples TRBV10-3 to TRBJ2-7; a possible D gene is TRBD2 (6 bases). This CDR3 has 15 residues. CDR1 is ENHRY, CDR2 SYGVKD, per germline. V was trimmed by 2 bases and J by 6 bases, leaving 17 bases between them. DNA for the CDR3: TGTGCCATCAGTGAGAACCTGGGACTTCAGATCGAGCAGTACTTC. It specifies CAISENLGLQIEQYF.

The chain recombines TRBV29-1 with TRBJ2-7; 11 bases align to TRBD1. The length of the CDR3 is 14 residues. After removal of 4 bases from V and 5 bases from J, the junction contained 7 bases not matched to a gene. CDR1 is SQVTM, CDR2 ANQGSEA, per germline. This CDR3 is CSVVGDRGGHEQYF. CDR3 nucleotides: TGCAGCGTTGTTGGGGACAGGGGGGGCCACGAGCAGTACTTC.

This clone turned up a few times. The rearrangement links TRBV30 to TRBJ2-3, with TRBD1 matching 9 bases. The CDR3 contains 15 residues. The junction had 7 bases not matched to a gene; V was cut back by 3 bases and J by 3 bases. Germline V CDR1 and CDR2: GTSNPN, SVGIG (reference sequence). The CDR3 sequence is CAWSGQGSRTDTQYF. CDR3 nucleotide sequence: TGTGCCTGGAGCGGACAGGGGTCTAGAACAGATACGCAGTATTTT.

This clone showed up just a few times. This chain connects TRBV29-1 to TRBJ2-3; D ambiguous. Germline V gives CDR1 SQVTM, CDR2 ANQGSEA. This CDR3 is built from 17 residues. Trimming shortened V by 3 bases and J by 0 bases, and 19 bases separated the two germline ends. The DNA for the CDR3 is TGCAGCGTTGATTCCGAGGTTGCCACGACTAGCACAGATACGCAGTATTTT. Translating gives CSVDSEVATTSTDTQYF.

In this sample, this clone turned up once. V gene TRBV11-1 combines with J gene TRBJ1-1, with 7 nucleotides matching TRBD1. CDR1 is SGHAT, CDR2 FQDESV, per germline (reference sequence). This CDR3 is built from 14 residues. V shed 1 base, J shed 6 bases, and the junction held 5 bases outside the gene matches. The CDR3 sequence is CASSLGRGIAEAFF. CDR3 coding DNA: TGTGCCAGCAGCTTAGGCAGGGGGATTGCTGAAGCTTTCTTT. The full variable domain, its missing parts supplied by reference TRBV11-1 and TRBJ1-1, is EAEVAQSPRYKITEKSQAVAFWCDPISGHATLYWYRQILGQGPELLVQFQDESVVDDSQLPKDRFSAERLKGVDSTLKIQPAELGDSAMYLCASSLGRGIAEAFFGQGTRLTVV.

The chain carries TRBV5-1 and TRBJ2-1; 10 positions agree with TRBD2. CDR3 length: 15 amino acids. CDR1 is SGHRS, CDR2 YFSETQ, per germline. With V trimmed by 2 bases and J by 12 bases, 11 bases remained unmatched. CDR3 residues: CASSLEAGGPDGQFF. The CDR3 nucleotides are TGCGCCAGCAGCTTAGAAGCGGGAGGGCCCGATGGGCAGTTCTTC. Together with reference TRBV5-1 and TRBJ2-1, the CDR3 gives the full variable domain: KAGVTQTPRYLIKTRGQQVTLSCSPISGHRSVSWYQQTPGQGLQFLFEYFSETQRNKGNFPGRFSGRQFSNSRSEMNVSTLELGDSALYLCASSLEAGGPDGQFFGPGTRLTVL.

As for this clone: One junction end does not reproduce the germline sequence, and a read error may be involved. This chain connects TRBV7-9 to TRBJ2-5; 9 bases match TRBD1. The CDR3 is 16 residues long. Looked up from germline, CDR1 is SEHNR and CDR2 is FQNEAQ (reference sequence). The CDR3 DNA reads TGTTCCAGCAGCTTGGTAGGACAGGGGTTTCGAGAGACCCAGTACTTC. This translates into CSSSLVGQGFRETQYF. The full variable domain, completed using reference TRBV7-9 and TRBJ2-5, is DTGVSQNPRHKITKRGQNVTFRCDPISEHNRLYWYRQTLGQGPEFLTYFQNEAQLEKSRLLSDRFSAERPKGSFSTLEIQRTEQGDSAMYLCSSSLVGQGFRETQYFGPGTRLLVL.

The J gene is TRBJ1-2, the V gene TRBV28, with unresolved D. This CDR3 is built from 12 residues. Germline CDR1 is MDHEN and CDR2 is SYDVKM. V was shortened by 6 bases and J by 7 bases, with 12 bases between the two germline ends. This CDR3 is CASSLISGGYTF. CDR3 DNA: TGTGCCAGCAGCCTTATTTCGGGTGGCTACACCTTC.

Only one count was recorded for this clone. V is TRBV7-8 and J is TRBJ1-5; 7 positions match TRBD1. The germline CDR1 and CDR2 sequences are SGHVS and FQNEAQ. After removal of 5 bases from V and 3 bases from J, the junction contained 4 bases not matched to a gene. The CDR3 loop spans 14 amino acids. CDR3 sequence: CASSRQGLNQPQHF. The CDR3 coding sequence is TGTGCCAGCAGCAGACAGGGCCTCAATCAGCCCCAGCATTTT.

The chain combines TRBV5-1 with TRBJ2-1; no firm D call. This CDR3 has 14 residues. Germline CDR1 and CDR2: SGHRS and YFSETQ. Trimming stripped 0 bases from V and 7 bases from J, with 11 bases between. The DNA of the CDR3 is TGCGCCAGCAGCTTGGGGCCTCTTTCTAATGAGCAGTTCTTC. Protein product: CASSLGPLSNEQFF. The complete variable domain, with remaining parts taken from reference TRBV5-1 and TRBJ2-1, reads KAGVTQTPRYLIKTRGQQVTLSCSPISGHRSVSWYQQTPGQGLQFLFEYFSETQRNKGNFPGRFSGRQFSNSRSEMNVSTLELGDSALYLCASSLGPLSNEQFFGPGTRLTVL.

The chain combines TRBV27 with TRBJ2-7; the match to TRBD2 covers 13 bases. Germline values: CDR1 MNHEY, CDR2 SMNVEV (reference sequence). Trimming took 6 bases from V and 2 from J; bases not matched to a gene: 4. The CDR3 covers 15 residues. CDR3 residues: CASRPGTSGTYEQYF. CDR3 bases: TGTGCCAGCAGACCCGGGACTAGCGGGACCTACGAGCAGTACTTC.

This rearrangement joins TRBV6-1 to TRBJ1-6; D call uncertain. The CDR3 consists of 13 residues. V lost 6 bases and J 8 bases, leaving 11 bases between the germline ends. Germline V CDR1 and CDR2: MNHNS, SASEGT. The CDR3 DNA reads as TGTGCCAGCAGAGAGGTCGCCGATTCACCCCTCCACTTT. Amino acid sequence: CASREVADSPLHF.

Here the CDR3 DNA reads TGTGCCAGCAGTTCCCTTGGGTTAGCTCCGACCTACGAGCAGTACTTC. Amino acid sequence: CASSSLGLAPTYEQYF. This chain connects TRBV28 to TRBJ2-7; D is uncertain. V lost 4 bases to trimming and J lost 2 bases, with 18 bases between them. The CDR3 sequence is 16 residues long. The germline V gene encodes CDR1 MDHEN and CDR2 SYDVKM.

V usage is TRBV9 and J usage is TRBJ2-2; 7 bases line up with TRBD1. The CDR3 has 15 residues. Germline CDR1 SGDLS, CDR2 YYNGEE. V lost 3 bases, J lost 6 bases, and 8 bases stayed unmatched. For the CDR3, the DNA is TGTGCCAGCAGCGCCCGACAGGGATCGGCCGGGGAGCTGTTTTTT. Protein: CASSARQGSAGELFF.

The V and J genes are TRBV28 and TRBJ1-2, with D tentatively TRBD1 (5 bases). This CDR3 comprises 15 residues. From germline, CDR1 is MDHEN and CDR2 SYDVKM. V lost 3 bases and J lost 3, with 14 bases in between. CDR3: CASSFSSGSYYGYTF. The CDR3 DNA sequence: TGTGCCAGCAGTTTTTCATCAGGGTCGTACTATGGCTACACCTTC.

The genes are TRBV30 and TRBJ1-6; the match to TRBD1 covers 7 bases. V shed 2 bases, J shed 4 bases, and the junction held 8 bases outside the gene matches. The germline V gene has CDR1 GTSNPN and CDR2 SVGIG (reference sequence). This CDR3 is built from 16 residues. For the CDR3, the DNA is TGTGCCTGGAGTAGATGGACAGGAGATTATAATTCACCCCTCCACTTT. Its protein product is CAWSRWTGDYNSPLHF.